Following are 7 T cell receptor beta chains from one sample sequenced in a study of CD8 T cells in ankylosing spondylitis. MiXCR, run by TCRdb on the 5' RACE reads, gives a single entry per CDR3 protein. The data hold about 220,000 distinct CDR3 sequences, with roughly 25% observed a single time. Sequencing used blood, either unsorted or a sorted T cell fraction (not recorded which). The receptors come from a male donor with ankylosing spondylitis or in good health (not recorded which).

Ten or more counts support this clonotype. V and J are TRBV4-2 and TRBJ2-1; 7 bases line up with TRBD1. In germline, CDR1 is LGHNA, CDR2 YNFKEQ. V trimming: 1 base; J trimming: 2 bases; junction bases outside the gene matches: 2. The CDR3 has 15 residues. In nucleotides, the CDR3 is TGTGCCAGCAGCCAAGTCCAGGGGGCCTACAATGAGCAGTTCTTC. It codes for CASSQVQGAYNEQFF.

This clonotype was counted at least ten times. V and J are TRBV5-6 and TRBJ2-2; no definite D call. CDR3 length: 13 residues. V was shortened by 4 bases and J by 3 bases, with 7 bases between the two germline ends. Germline V gene lookup returns CDR1 SGHDT and CDR2 YYEEEE. CDR3: CASSPMDTGELFF. The CDR3 nucleotides are TGTGCCAGCAGCCCCATGGACACCGGGGAGCTGTTTTTT. The full variable domain, with the rest looked up from reference TRBV5-6 and TRBJ2-2, is DAGVTQSPTHLIKTRGQQVTLRCSPKSGHDTVSWYQQALGQGPQFIFQYYEEEERQRGNFPDRFSGHQFPNYSSELNVNALLLGDSALYLCASSPMDTGELFFGEGSRLTVL.

At least ten counts were recorded for this clonotype. This chain connects TRBV4-2 to TRBJ2-6, with D perhaps TRBD1 (6 bases). CDR3 length: 17 residues. The V end lost 3 bases, the J end lost 0 bases, and 12 bases lay between the germline ends. Germline assignment: CDR1 LGHNA and CDR2 YNFKEQ. The CDR3 loop reads CASSQQGSNSGANVLTF. The CDR3 region has the DNA TGTGCCAGCAGCCAGCAGGGGTCCAACTCTGGGGCCAACGTCCTGACTTTC.

The chain links TRBV6-5 to TRBJ2-5; TRBD2 agrees at 7 bases. The CDR3 sequence is 15 residues long. V trimming: 0 bases; J trimming: 1 base; junction bases outside the gene matches: 2. From germline, CDR1 is MNHEY and CDR2 SVGAGI. CDR3 sequence reads: CASSYSRGTQETQYF. Here the CDR3 DNA reads TGTGCCAGCAGTTACTCGCGGGGGACCCAAGAGACCCAGTACTTC.

The V gene is TRBV5-1, the J gene TRBJ2-1; TRBD1 or TRBD2 may be the D gene (5 bases each). The V gene's germline CDR1 is SGHRS and CDR2 YFSETQ. The V and J ends lost 5 bases and 6 bases respectively, with 12 bases between them. This CDR3 contains 13 residues. CDR3 in DNA: TGCGCCAGCAGTCTGGGGGAAATCAATGAGCAGTTCTTC. This codes for CASSLGEINEQFF.

This clonotype has a count of ten or more. This chain connects TRBV5-1 to TRBJ2-7, with D unclear. Per germline, CDR1 SGHRS and CDR2 YFSETQ. The CDR3 runs 16 residues. V dropped 0 bases and J dropped 0 bases, with 13 bases sitting between them. The CDR3 reads CASSLDPALSSYEQYF. Written as DNA, the CDR3 is TGCGCCAGCAGCTTGGATCCGGCGTTAAGCTCCTACGAGCAGTACTTC.

This clonotype was seen ten or more times. The chain links TRBV5-5 to TRBJ1-2; D is undetermined. The V gene lost 3 bases and the J gene lost 8 bases, with 14 bases spanning the gap. There are 13 residues in the CDR3. The germline CDR1 and CDR2 sequences are SGHKS and YYEKEE (reference sequence). The CDR3 loop is CASSSDTIGGYTF. CDR3 in DNA: TGTGCCAGCAGCTCAGACACAATCGGGGGCTACACCTTC.